This T cell receptor beta chain was documented in a study of cytomegalovirus exposure and HLA in healthy donors. It was with 60 Vbeta and 13 Jbeta primers that the PCR ran. The repertoire was sequenced with immunoSEQ multiplex PCR; TCRdb's copy has only in-frame clones and lacks some. The repertoire holds more than 150,000 clones, with more than 80% as singletons. About this clone: As yet, its antigen is unknown.

Germline V lookup: CDR1 SGHRS, CDR2 YFSETQ. CDR3 length: 14 amino acids. V was cut by 4 bases and J by 10 bases, with 15 bases left in between. The study, taken as a whole, reports: Highest at DRB1 and lowest at HLA-C, TCR association rates differed among HLA loci in a later analysis. As was reported, the classifier diagnosed cytomegalovirus status with high specificity and sensitivity. Sequencing depth roughly uniform across donors was assumed in presence/absence analyses.

The receptor was derived from a woman aged 45-60 years in good health and CMV-seropositive. The genes are TRBV5-1 and TRBJ1-6; a possible D gene is TRBD1 (6 bases). Sequencing was done on a sample of PBMCs. CDR3 coding DNA: TGCGCCAGCAGCGTGGACAGTGGTGACTCACCCCTCCACTTT. It is translated as CASSVDSGDSPLHF.